Listed below are T cell receptor beta chains from one sample, sequenced in a study of CD8 T cells in Susac syndrome. MiXCR, applied by TCRdb to the immunoSEQ multiplex PCR reads, yields one record per CDR3 protein. The sample consists of some 400,000 distinct CDR3 sequences, around 85% of them appearing once. The sequencing sample was made of CD8+ T cells from PBMCs. These receptors were obtained from a human donor with multiple sclerosis. Both conserved end residues are part of each CDR3. The D gene is left open where the match is weak. Size values are once, few and many counts, or a class for expanded clones, and some rows have none.

TRBJ1-2	TRBV6-5	.	.	TGTGCCAGCAGCCCCTCAGAGGGGGGGGTCTATGGCTACACCTTC	CASSPSEGGVYGYTF
TRBJ1-5	TRBV6-5	.	.	TGTGCCAGCAGTCCTAATGCCGGGAATCAGCCCCAGCATTTT	CASSPNAGNQPQHF
TRBJ2-1	TRBV7-9	.	.	TGTGCCAGCAGCCGAGGGGCTAGCGTCTACAATGAGCAGTTCTTC	CASSRGASVYNEQFF
TRBJ1-1	TRBV2	.	.	TGTGCCAGCAGTTTTTCGGACCGGACGGGAGAGAACACTGAAGCTTTCTTT	CASSFSDRTGENTEAFF
TRBJ2-5	TRBV7-3	once	TRBD2	TGTGCCAGCAGCCTCGATGGGGGGTGGCACTCGGACGGGAGGGAAGAGACCCAGTACTTC	CASSLDGGWHSDGREETQYF
TRBJ1-1	TRBV4-1	.	.	TGCGCCAGCAGCCAAGTGGGCAGGACAGCAAACACTGAAGCTTTCTTT	CASSQVGRTANTEAFF
TRBJ1-1	TRBV5-1	.	TRBD1	TGCGCCAGCAGCTCGGGACAGACGAACACTGAAGCTTTCTTT	CASSSGQTNTEAFF
TRBJ2-7	TRBV9	.	.	TGTGCCAGCAGCGCTGAGGGGGGCTACGAGCAGTACTTC	CASSAEGGYEQYF
TRBJ2-7	TRBV27	few	TRBD2	TGTGCCAGCAGTTTAGGTGGAGGGAGGGCCTACGAGCAGTACTTC	CASSLGGGRAYEQYF
TRBJ2-7	TRBV6-5	few	.	TGTGCCAGCAGTTATGGGGACGCTGGTGAGCAGTACTTC	CASSYGDAGEQYF
TRBJ2-1	TRBV7-9	.	.	TGTGCCAGCAGCCACCACGTCAGAAATGAGCAGTTCTTC	CASSHHVRNEQFF
TRBJ1-1	TRBV2	.	.	TGTGCCAGCTTTCACGCGACTGAAGCTTTCTTT	CASFHATEAFF
TRBJ1-1	TRBV19	.	.	TGTGCCAGTAGTTGGGAGCTTTTGAACACTGAAGCTTTCTTT	CASSWELLNTEAFF
TRBJ1-3	TRBV7-9	.	.	TGTGCCAGCAGTTCAGGGGCGCCGGCCTCTGGAAACACCATATATTTT	CASSSGAPASGNTIYF
TRBJ2-3	TRBV5-6	.	.	TGTGCCAGCAGCTTGGAAAGGGCGGGCACAGATACGCAGTATTTT	CASSLERAGTDTQYF
TRBJ2-6	TRBV27	.	.	TGTGCCAGCAGTTTACTGCGGGAAACCTCTGGGGCCAACGTCCTGACTTTC	CASSLLRETSGANVLTF
TRBJ1-5	TRBV28	.	.	TGTGCCAGCAGTTTGCAGGTAAATCAGCCCCAGCATTTT	CASSLQVNQPQHF
TRBJ2-1	TRBV11-2	.	TRBD2	TGTGCCAGCAGCTTAGTGGGGGGACTAGCAGGGACGGATGAGCAGTTCTTC	CASSLVGGLAGTDEQFF
TRBJ1-2	TRBV12-3/TRBV12-4	.	.	TGTGCCAGCAGTTTAAGGCAGCCTTCTAACTATGGCTACACCTTC	CASSLRQPSNYGYTF